This T cell receptor beta chain was recorded in a study of blood T cell repertoires in COVID-19. Study summary: The United States, Italy and Spain were the sources of the acute and convalescent COVID-19 samples. T cells, B-cell-depleted T cells, or PBMCs provided the cDNA or gDNA that served as material.

Original processing methods: Estimated nucleated cell counts came from reference gene primer amplification. This table comes from immunoSEQ multiplex PCR, and its TCRdb copy is limited to in-frame clones, with some not included. The D gene and trimming were derived from the DNA, and the V and J assignments and clone size from that table. The sample carries about 180,000 clones, roughly nine tenths recorded once. The CDR3 has 16 amino acids. Germline-derived CDR1 and CDR2 are MNHNY and SVGAGI (reference sequence). V was cut by 6 bases and J by 1 base, with 18 bases left in between. This rearrangement joins TRBV6-6 to TRBJ1-1; D is undetermined. The sequenced material came from peripheral blood. This clonotype was sampled from a man between 18 and 29 years old who had recovered from COVID-19. DNA for the CDR3: TGTGCCAGCAGCCCCGGGGTCAGGTGGGAGAACACTGAAGCTTTCTTT. Translating it yields CASSPGVRWENTEAFF.